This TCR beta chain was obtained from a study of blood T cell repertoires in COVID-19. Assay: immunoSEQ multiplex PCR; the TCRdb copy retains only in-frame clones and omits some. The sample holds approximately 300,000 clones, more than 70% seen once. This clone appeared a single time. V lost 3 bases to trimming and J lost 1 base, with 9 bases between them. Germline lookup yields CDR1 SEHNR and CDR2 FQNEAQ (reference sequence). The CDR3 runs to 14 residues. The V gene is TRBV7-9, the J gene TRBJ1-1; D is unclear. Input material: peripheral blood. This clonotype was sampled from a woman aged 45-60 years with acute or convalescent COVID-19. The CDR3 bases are TGTGCCAGCAGCTTTGGGCAGTCGAACACTGAAGCTTTCTTT. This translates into CASSFGQSNTEAFF.